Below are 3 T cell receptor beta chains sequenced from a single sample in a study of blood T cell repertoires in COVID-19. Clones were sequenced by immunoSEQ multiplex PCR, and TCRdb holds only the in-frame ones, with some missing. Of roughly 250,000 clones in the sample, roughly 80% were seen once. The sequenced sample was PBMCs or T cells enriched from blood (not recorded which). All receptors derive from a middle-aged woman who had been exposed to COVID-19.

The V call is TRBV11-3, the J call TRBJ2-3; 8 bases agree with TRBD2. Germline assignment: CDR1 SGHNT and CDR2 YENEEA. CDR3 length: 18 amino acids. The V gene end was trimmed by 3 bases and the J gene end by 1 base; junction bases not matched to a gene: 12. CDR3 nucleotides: TGTGCCAGCAGCTTGGGAGCGGGGGAAATTCGAGGCACAGATACGCAGTATTTT. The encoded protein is CASSLGAGEIRGTDTQYF.

The chain's CDR3 is CASRRLAGETQYF. CDR3 nucleotide sequence: TGTGCCAGCAGAAGACTAGCGGGGGAGACCCAGTACTTC. The gene calls are TRBV27 and TRBJ2-5; TRBD2 aligns across 11 bases. V shed 6 bases and J 5 bases; nucleotides not matched to a gene: 2. This CDR3 is 13 amino acids long. Germline CDR1 reads MNHEY; CDR2 reads SMNVEV (reference sequence).

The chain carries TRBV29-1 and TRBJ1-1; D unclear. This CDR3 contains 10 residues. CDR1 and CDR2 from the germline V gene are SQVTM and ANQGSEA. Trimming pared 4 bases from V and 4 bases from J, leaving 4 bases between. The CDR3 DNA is TGCAGCGTTGTCCGCACTGAAGCTTTCTTT. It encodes CSVVRTEAFF.